One sample yielded the 30 T cell receptor beta chains listed below, sequenced in a study of regulatory T cells in long-lasting Graves disease. Arm-PCR of CDR3 regions and iRepertoire HTBI primers were used to build TCR beta libraries. MiXCR, applied by TCRdb to the multiplex PCR reads, yields one record per CDR3 protein. The repertoire holds about 420,000 distinct CDR3 sequences, 16% seen once, with 23% in the top ten. Regarding time point: newly diagnosed GD, antithyroid drugs for less than 3 months. Extracted RNA from PBMCs served as the source of the TCR library. The same sample was also studied in work on T cells in Graves' hyperthyroidism and ophthalmopathy.

Sequencing used peripheral blood mononuclear cells (PBMCs), obtained at new diagnosis, from a patient treated with antithyroid drugs. These receptors were obtained from a woman aged 18 to 35 with Graves disease.

This clonotype was picked up many times. V gene TRBV7-8 combines with J gene TRBJ2-5, with 10 bases matching TRBD1. The length of the CDR3 is 15 residues. J was trimmed by 3 bases and V by 5 bases; bases with no gene match: 6. Germline V gene sequence: CDR1 SGHVS, CDR2 FQNEAQ. The CDR3: CASSEDRGREETQYF. The CDR3 nucleotides read TGTGCCAGCAGCGAAGACAGGGGGCGTGAAGAGACCCAGTACTTC.

This clonotype was detected ten times or more. The CDR3 loop is CASSTTGTGVDGQYF. As DNA, the CDR3 is TGTGCCAGCAGCACCACCGGGACAGGGGTTGACGGGCAGTACTTC. The chain carries TRBV7-8 and TRBJ2-7; 10 bases align to TRBD1. J lost 9 bases, V lost 5 bases, and 13 bases had no gene match. This CDR3 has 15 residues. Per the germline V gene, CDR1 is SGHVS and CDR2 is FQNEAQ.

CDR3 amino acids: CASSLVGAQGAGETQYF. The CDR3 DNA reads TGCGCCAGCAGCTTGGTAGGCGCTCAGGGGGCCGGTGAGACCCAGTACTTC. The rearrangement links TRBV5-1 to TRBJ2-5; 8 bases agree with TRBD1. V gave up 0 bases and J gave up 5 bases; unmatched junction bases: 12. The CDR3 has 17 residues. The germline V gene encodes CDR1 SGHRS and CDR2 YFSETQ.

This clonotype showed up many times. The chain combines TRBV11-2 with TRBJ1-2; D gene unclear. From germline, CDR1 is SGHAT and CDR2 FQNNGV. The CDR3 sequence is 14 residues long. V dropped 5 bases and J dropped 3 bases, with 13 bases sitting between them. The CDR3 spells CASSLSEGHYGYTF. CDR3 DNA sequence: TGTGCCAGCAGCCTCTCCGAGGGCCACTATGGCTACACCTTC.

The genes are TRBV29-1 and TRBJ2-4, with 8 nucleotides matching TRBD1. CDR1 is SQVTM and CDR2 is ANQGSEA in the germline V gene. This CDR3 spans 15 amino acids. After removal of 5 bases from V and 6 bases from J, the junction contained 12 bases not matched to a gene. The DNA of the CDR3 is TGCAGCGTTTTGGCCCTCAGGGGGCCAGGAAACATTCAGTACTTC. Protein product: CSVLALRGPGNIQYF.

Only a few counts were recorded for this clonotype. V usage is TRBV4-1 and J usage is TRBJ2-1; 8 positions match TRBD1. CDR3 length equals 18 residues. Germline CDR1 is MGHRA and CDR2 is YSYEKL. The V gene end was trimmed by 0 bases and the J gene end by 7 bases; junction bases not matched to a gene: 14. CDR3 in amino acids: CASSQEPLDRAQFNEQFF. CDR3 nucleotide sequence: TGCGCCAGCAGCCAAGAACCCCTGGACAGGGCGCAATTTAATGAGCAGTTCTTC.

This clonotype was counted ten times or more. V gene TRBV13 combines with J gene TRBJ1-1; unclear D gene. This CDR3 has 12 residues. V was cut by 5 bases and J by 1 base, with 5 bases left in between. Germline V CDR1 and CDR2: PRHDT, FYEKMQ (reference sequence). This CDR3 is CASSIENTEAFF. In nucleotides, the CDR3 is TGTGCCAGCAGCATCGAGAACACTGAAGCTTTCTTT.

This clonotype was counted between two and nine times. The chain couples TRBV5-1 to TRBJ2-1; 7 bases line up with TRBD2. Germline V gene data show CDR1 as SGHRS and CDR2 as YFSETQ. The V segment lost 4 bases and the J segment 5 bases; nucleotides outside the gene matches: 6. This CDR3 comprises 14 residues. For the CDR3, the DNA is TGCGCCAGCAGCGGAGGGGACTACCACAATGAGCAGTTCTTC. This translates into CASSGGDYHNEQFF.

The V and J genes are TRBV30 and TRBJ1-1; perhaps TRBD1 as D (6 bases). Germline V gene sequence: CDR1 GTSNPN, CDR2 SVGIG (reference sequence). The CDR3 is 14 residues long. V was cut by 0 bases and J by 4 bases, with 12 bases left in between. CDR3 in amino acids: CAWSVSGRGTEAFF. The CDR3 DNA is TGTGCCTGGAGTGTAAGTGGCAGGGGCACTGAAGCTTTCTTT.

This chain links TRBV2 with TRBJ2-1; TRBD1 or TRBD2 may be the D gene (5 bases each). Trimming stripped 1 base from V and 9 bases from J, with 13 bases between. From germline, CDR1 is SNHLY and CDR2 FYNNEI. The CDR3 is made up of 14 amino acids. The CDR3 region is CASSEVKGRSEQFF. The CDR3 nucleotides are TGTGCCAGCAGTGAAGTAAAGGGACGGAGTGAGCAGTTCTTC.

This rearrangement joins TRBV13 to TRBJ2-1, with 15 bases aligning to TRBD2. The germline gives CDR1 PRHDT, CDR2 FYEKMQ (reference sequence). Trimming cost V 4 bases and J 14 bases; bases outside gene matches: 15. The CDR3 length is 17 residues. CDR3 residues: CASSSGLAGGLGGDEFF. The CDR3 nucleotides are TGTGCCAGCAGCTCTGGACTAGCGGGAGGGCTCGGGGGGGATGAGTTCTTC. The variable domain in full, completed from reference TRBV13 and TRBJ2-1, reads AAGVIQSPRHLIKEKRETATLKCYPIPRHDTVYWYQQGPGQDPQFLISFYEKMQSDKGSIPDRFSAQQFSDYHSELNMSSLELGDSALYFCASSSGLAGGLGGDEFFGPGTRLTVL.

This clonotype showed up many times. The gene calls are TRBV5-1 and TRBJ1-1; D gene unclear. The length of the CDR3 is 13 residues. In germline, CDR1 is SGHRS, CDR2 YFSETQ. V lost 4 bases and J 6 bases, leaving 13 bases between the germline ends. The CDR3 here is CASSPIGSPEAFF. The CDR3 nucleotides read TGCGCCAGCAGCCCAATCGGTTCCCCTGAAGCTTTCTTT.

This clonotype occurred many times. The chain combines TRBV3-1 with TRBJ2-2; D is uncertain. The CDR3 covers 12 residues. The germline gives CDR1 LGHDT, CDR2 YNNKEL (reference sequence). V lost 3 bases, J lost 1 base, and 0 bases lay in between. CDR3 sequence reads: CASSQNTGELFF. CDR3 bases: TGTGCCAGCAGCCAGAACACCGGGGAGCTGTTTTTT.

The table lists this clonotype with many counts. CDR3 protein: CASSLTQGWGETQYF. CDR3 nucleotides: TGTGCCAGCAGTTTAACACAGGGCTGGGGAGAGACCCAGTACTTC. This chain joins TRBV28 and TRBJ2-5; the D gene is possibly TRBD1 (6 bases). Per the germline V gene, CDR1 is MDHEN and CDR2 is SYDVKM. Trimming took 2 bases from V and 4 from J, leaving 14 bases between them. The CDR3 has 15 amino acids. Combining the CDR3 with reference TRBV28 and TRBJ2-5 gives the whole variable domain DVKVTQSSRYLVKRTGEKVFLECVQDMDHENMFWYRQDPGLGLRLIYFSYDVKMKEKGDIPEGYSVSREKKERFSLILESASTNQTSMYLCASSLTQGWGETQYFGPGTRLLVL.

Concerning this clonotype itself: At one boundary the junction diverges from the germline segment, which might be a read error. J is TRBJ1-1 and V is TRBV29-1; no firm D call. Germline values: CDR1 SQVTM, CDR2 ANQGSEA. CDR3 length: 14 residues. The CDR3 DNA reads as TGCAGCGCCGAGTCGGAGGAGATGAAGACTGAAGCTTTCTTT. Translation: CSAESEEMKTEAFF.

In this sample, this clonotype turned up many times. The genes are TRBV7-9 and TRBJ2-1; D remains unclear. Trimming pared 6 bases from V and 4 bases from J, leaving 10 bases between. CDR3 length equals 13 residues. CDR1 and CDR2 from the germline V gene are SEHNR and FQNEAQ (reference sequence). The CDR3 DNA follows: TGTGCCAGCAGAACTGACATTTACAATGAGCAGTTCTTC. Amino acids: CASRTDIYNEQFF.

The table lists this clonotype with many counts. The chain links TRBV28 to TRBJ1-5, with D possibly being TRBD1 (6 bases). The germline gives CDR1 MDHEN, CDR2 SYDVKM. The CDR3 sequence is 16 residues long. V dropped 2 bases and J dropped 4 bases, with 15 bases sitting between them. DNA for the CDR3: TGTGCCAGCAGTTTACCGACCCAGGGGTGGAATCAGCCCCAGCATTTT. The encoded protein is CASSLPTQGWNQPQHF.

This clonotype has ten or more counts. The V gene is TRBV2, the J gene TRBJ2-7; the D is unclear. The CDR3 has 13 residues. Germline CDR1 reads SNHLY; CDR2 reads FYNNEI. V lost 5 bases, J lost 6 bases, and 14 bases lay in between. This chain's CDR3 is CASSLPLGREQYF. CDR3 in DNA: TGTGCCAGCAGTTTACCTTTAGGACGCGAGCAGTACTTC. The entire variable domain, with the rest obtained from reference TRBV2 and TRBJ2-7, is as follows: EPEVTQTPSHQVTQMGQEVILRCVPISNHLYFYWYRQILGQKVEFLVSFYNNEISEKSEIFDDQFSVERPDGSNFTLKIRSTKLEDSAMYFCASSLPLGREQYFGPGTRLTVT.

V and J are TRBV3-1 and TRBJ2-1; D is perhaps TRBD2 (6 bases). CDR1 is LGHDT and CDR2 is YNNKEL in the germline V gene (reference sequence). The germline V and J ends were trimmed by 3 bases and 7 bases, with 19 bases remaining between them. The CDR3 length is 16 residues. Here the CDR3 DNA reads TGTGCCAGCAGCCAGGGACTCTCGTGGGACGAGAATGAGCAGTTCTTC. This sequence encodes CASSQGLSWDENEQFF.

This clonotype was seen a handful of times. V usage is TRBV6-1 and J usage is TRBJ2-1, with 7 bases fitting TRBD2. CDR1 is MNHNS and CDR2 is SASEGT in the germline V gene. The CDR3 is made up of 13 amino acids. V was clipped by 11 bases and J by 6 bases; unmatched bases: 10. In nucleotides, the CDR3 is TGTGCCGGGGCCGGCGGGAGAGGCAATGAGCAGTTCTTC. It encodes CAGAGGRGNEQFF.

This clonotype came up a few times. The CDR3 protein is CASSFSLQAYEQYF. DNA of the CDR3: TGTGCCAGCAGCTTTTCCCTCCAAGCCTACGAGCAGTACTTC. The J gene is TRBJ2-7, the V gene TRBV11-2, with D hard to call. V was clipped by 3 bases and J by 2 bases, with 11 bases between them. The CDR3 length is 14 residues. Germline V gives CDR1 SGHAT, CDR2 FQNNGV.

This CDR3 reads CASSQEWGDFKNIQYF. The CDR3 coding sequence is TGTGCCAGCAGCCAAGAGTGGGGAGATTTCAAAAACATTCAGTACTTC. The chain couples TRBV7-3 to TRBJ2-4, with a tentative D call TRBD2 (5 bases). The CDR3 totals 16 residues. V lost 5 bases and J 3 bases, leaving 17 bases between the germline ends. Germline V gene lookup returns CDR1 SGHTA and CDR2 FQGTGA.

The rearrangement links TRBV20-1 to TRBJ2-4; no firm D call. This CDR3 is built from 15 residues. The V end was cut by 1 base, the J end by 0 bases, with 10 bases between. Per the germline V gene, CDR1 is DFQATT and CDR2 is SNEGSKA (reference sequence). The CDR3 loop is CSARVPELAKNIQYF. Here the CDR3 DNA reads TGCAGTGCTAGAGTCCCAGAACTAGCCAAAAACATTCAGTACTTC.

In this sample, this clonotype turned up many times. This sequence joins TRBV28 and TRBJ2-7; no reliable D call. The CDR3 covers 16 residues. The V end lost 3 bases, the J end lost 2 bases, and 17 bases lay between the germline ends. In germline, CDR1 is MDHEN, CDR2 SYDVKM. The CDR3 protein is CASSLGRRTSPYEQYF. The CDR3 DNA follows: TGTGCCAGCAGTTTGGGTCGGCGGACCAGCCCCTACGAGCAGTACTTC.

This clonotype was found many times. The V call is TRBV7-2, the J call TRBJ2-1; D remains ambiguous. The DNA end favors TRBJ2-5, so the J call may be wrong. The germline CDR1 and CDR2 sequences are SGHTA and FQGNSA. This CDR3 region has 15 residues. Here the CDR3 reads CASSLALGLGETQYF. CDR3 DNA sequence: TGTGCCAGCAGCTTAGCGTTAGGTCTAGGAGAGACCCAGTACTTC.

The J gene is TRBJ1-5, the V gene TRBV29-1, with a possible D match to TRBD1 (5 bases). Germline V gene data show CDR1 as SQVTM and CDR2 as ANQGSEA. The CDR3 extends over 12 amino acids. Trimming removed 6 bases from V and 9 bases from J, with 15 bases in between. CDR3 amino acids: CSVRDGQGPQHF. The DNA for the CDR3 is TGCAGCGTCCGGGACGGGCAAGGGCCCCAGCATTTT.

This clonotype was seen a handful of times. V usage is TRBV19 and J usage is TRBJ2-1; 7 bases map to TRBD1. The CDR3 is 15 residues long. V dropped 1 base and J dropped 4; count of bases not matched to a gene: 4. CDR1 and CDR2 (germline): LNHDA, SQIVND (reference sequence). DNA for the CDR3: TGTGCCAGTAGTATAGCCGGACAGGCGTACAATGAGCAGTTCTTC. This encodes CASSIAGQAYNEQFF.

Only a few counts were recorded for this clonotype. V is TRBV4-3 and J is TRBJ2-7; the D gene is possibly TRBD2 (5 bases). V lost 3 bases, J lost 4 bases, and 10 bases lay in between. Germline lookup yields CDR1 LGHNA and CDR2 YSLEER. The CDR3 extends over 13 amino acids. CDR3 bases: TGCGCCAGCAGCCACACACGGGGTTACGAGCAGTACTTC. Translation: CASSHTRGYEQYF.

A note on this clonotype: The junction departs from the called germline gene at one end, perhaps through a read error. The chain has TRBV7-9 and TRBJ2-2, with no clear D. Germline CDR1 SEHNR, CDR2 FQNEAQ (reference sequence). The CDR3 has 13 amino acids. This CDR3 is CAGSSPNTGELFF. The CDR3 bases are TGTGCCGGCAGCTCCCCCAACACCGGGGAGCTGTTTTTT. Drawing the rest from reference TRBV7-9 and TRBJ2-2, the complete variable domain is DTGVSQNPRHKITKRGQNVTFRCDPISEHNRLYWYRQTLGQGPEFLTYFQNEAQLEKSRLLSDRFSAERPKGSFSTLEIQRTEQGDSAMYLCAGSSPNTGELFFGEGSRLTVL.

This sequence joins TRBV7-6 and TRBJ2-2; 9 nucleotides match TRBD1. This CDR3 comprises 17 residues. J gave up 4 bases and V 1 base, and 7 bases lay outside the gene matches. The germline V gene has CDR1 SGHVS and CDR2 FNYEAQ. CDR3 sequence: CASSLVGTGRFTGELFF. For the CDR3, the DNA is TGTGCCAGCAGCTTAGTCGGGACAGGGCGGTTCACCGGGGAGCTGTTTTTT.